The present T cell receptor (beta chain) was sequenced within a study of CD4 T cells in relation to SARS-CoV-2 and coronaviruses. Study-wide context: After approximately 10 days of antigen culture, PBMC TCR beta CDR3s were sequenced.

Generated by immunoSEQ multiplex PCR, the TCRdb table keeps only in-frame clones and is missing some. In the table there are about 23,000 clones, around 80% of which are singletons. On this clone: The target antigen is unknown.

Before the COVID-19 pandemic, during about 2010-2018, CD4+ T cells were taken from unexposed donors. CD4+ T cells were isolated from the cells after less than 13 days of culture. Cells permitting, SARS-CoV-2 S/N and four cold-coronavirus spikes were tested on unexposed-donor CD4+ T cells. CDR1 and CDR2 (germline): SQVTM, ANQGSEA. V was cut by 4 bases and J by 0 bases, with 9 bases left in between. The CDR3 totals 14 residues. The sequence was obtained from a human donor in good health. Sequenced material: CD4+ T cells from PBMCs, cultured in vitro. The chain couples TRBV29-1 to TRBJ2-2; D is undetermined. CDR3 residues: CSVGTPSNTGELFF. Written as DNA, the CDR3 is TGCAGCGTTGGAACACCGTCGAACACCGGGGAGCTGTTTTTT.